This T cell receptor (beta chain) was identified in a study of blood T cell repertoires in COVID-19. Study context: Recovered status applied to Cohort 3 donors who had two consecutive negative PCRs. It also applied to those with clearance or with symptom resolution.

The repertoire was sequenced with immunoSEQ multiplex PCR; TCRdb's copy has only in-frame clones and lacks some. The sample records 300,000 to 450,000 clones, 80% to 90% being singletons. This clone was found a few times. CDR3 size: 12 residues. Germline V lookup: CDR1 SGHDN, CDR2 FVKESK. With 5 bases removed from V and 6 bases from J, the gap between germline ends came to 7 bases. The source is a man between 35 and 55 years old in a cohort exposed to, infected with or recovered from COVID-19 (not recorded which). The sequenced material came from PBMCs or T cells enriched from blood (not recorded which). The gene calls are TRBV14 and TRBJ2-2; D gene ambiguous. The CDR3 DNA reads as TGTGCCAGCAGCGCCTACGCCGGGGAGCTGTTTTTT. Amino acid sequence: CASSAYAGELFF.